The clone carrying this TCR beta chain was seen more than once but under ten times. Its antigen is currently unknown. The data are from a study of lymphopenia after photon versus proton radiotherapy. The protocol was immunoSEQ multiplex PCR, while the TCRdb copy is restricted to in-frame clones and leaves out a portion. The sample consists of about 30,000 clones, about 83% of them appearing once. Overall study results and limits: Post-nadir diversity loss with photons came from oligoclonal expansion, particularly CD8+ Temra cells.

Germline V lookup: CDR1 SGHRS, CDR2 YFSETQ. Trimming removed 4 bases at V and 1 base at J, with 6 bases between. The CDR3 covers 12 residues. The chain recombines TRBV5-1 with TRBJ2-7, with D unresolved. The sequenced sample was peripheral blood, obtained from a patient treated with proton-based radiotherapy. The receptor was isolated from a woman aged 55-70 years with cholangiocarcinoma. Some clones in this sample may be carry-over from other donors' samples. CDR3 DNA: TGCGCCAGCAGCGATTCATCCTACGAGCAGTACTTC. It is translated as CASSDSSYEQYF. Drawing the rest from reference TRBV5-1 and TRBJ2-7, the complete variable domain is KAGVTQTPRYLIKTRGQQVTLSCSPISGHRSVSWYQQTPGQGLQFLFEYFSETQRNKGNFPGRFSGRQFSNSRSEMNVSTLELGDSALYLCASSDSSYEQYFGPGTRLTVT.